Listed below are T cell receptor beta chains from one sample, sequenced in a study of CXCR3-negative and CXCR3-positive naive CD8 T cells. From the 5' RACE reads, TCRdb lists one entry per CDR3 protein and no DNA. The sample is made up of more than 65,000 distinct CDR3 sequences, and the top ten hold approximately 1.5% of it. The specimen was naive CXCR3- CD8+ T cells from blood. The receptors stem from a human donor in good health. Some clones in this sample may be carry-over from other donors' samples. Each CDR3 is given with its conserved first and last residue. The order of the fields is V gene, J gene, CDR3 protein.

v_call: TRBV28; j_call: TRBJ2-7; cdr3_aa: CASTHLAGTYEQYF
v_call: TRBV5-6; j_call: TRBJ2-7; cdr3_aa: CASSLETGTGAYEQYF
v_call: TRBV7-8; j_call: TRBJ1-2; cdr3_aa: CASSFLTDNYGYTF
v_call: TRBV4-2; j_call: TRBJ2-7; cdr3_aa: CASSPRSSEYEQYF
v_call: TRBV28; j_call: TRBJ2-7; cdr3_aa: CASSPWPYEQYF
v_call: TRBV12-3/TRBV12-4; j_call: TRBJ1-1; cdr3_aa: CASSLVANEAFF
v_call: TRBV18; j_call: TRBJ2-7; cdr3_aa: CASSDAASGSYEQYF
v_call: TRBV29-1; j_call: TRBJ2-7; cdr3_aa: CSVGWGGSYEQYF
v_call: TRBV12-3/TRBV12-4; j_call: TRBJ2-7; cdr3_aa: CASSLGENHYEQYF
v_call: TRBV6-5; j_call: TRBJ2-2; cdr3_aa: CASSYSGGGELFF
v_call: TRBV9; j_call: TRBJ2-1; cdr3_aa: CASASLAGGYNEQFF
v_call: TRBV12-3/TRBV12-4; j_call: TRBJ2-2; cdr3_aa: CASSFLGELFF
v_call: TRBV29-1; j_call: TRBJ1-3; cdr3_aa: CSAVTGGGNTIYF
v_call: TRBV29-1; j_call: TRBJ2-1; cdr3_aa: CSAAGTSGPSSYNEQFF
v_call: TRBV7-3; j_call: TRBJ2-3; cdr3_aa: CASSAEPGLGRPTQYF
v_call: TRBV29-1; j_call: TRBJ2-1; cdr3_aa: CSVEELSSNEQFF
v_call: TRBV14; j_call: TRBJ2-2; cdr3_aa: CASSQWSGELFF
v_call: TRBV5-4; j_call: TRBJ2-2; cdr3_aa: CASSLGQGYTGELFF
v_call: TRBV29-1; j_call: TRBJ2-2; cdr3_aa: CSVQTGQGGTGELFF
v_call: TRBV28; j_call: TRBJ2-7; cdr3_aa: CASSLSGGSSSYEQYF
v_call: TRBV3-1; j_call: TRBJ2-1; cdr3_aa: CASSQELAMYNEQFF
v_call: TRBV6-2/TRBV6-3; j_call: TRBJ2-1; cdr3_aa: CASSTWDRGRDNEQFF
v_call: TRBV29-1; j_call: TRBJ1-1; cdr3_aa: CSVVMAGGEAFF
v_call: TRBV20-1; j_call: TRBJ2-7; cdr3_aa: CSAIGLEHTYEQYF
v_call: TRBV2; j_call: TRBJ2-1; cdr3_aa: CASIGTAPKWESYNEQFF
v_call: TRBV5-6; j_call: TRBJ2-7; cdr3_aa: CASSPRWREQYF
v_call: TRBV19; j_call: TRBJ1-1; cdr3_aa: CASSPGQGHIF
v_call: TRBV7-3; j_call: TRBJ2-3; cdr3_aa: CASSLTGGEDTQYF
v_call: TRBV12-5; j_call: TRBJ1-1; cdr3_aa: CASGLTDTEAFF
v_call: TRBV29-1; j_call: TRBJ2-7; cdr3_aa: CSVVVADSYEQYF
v_call: TRBV28; j_call: TRBJ1-2; cdr3_aa: CASSPSFSYGYTF
v_call: TRBV2; j_call: TRBJ2-1; cdr3_aa: CASAPLAGYNEQFF
v_call: TRBV5-4; j_call: TRBJ1-5; cdr3_aa: CASSLGAGSNQPQHF